The rows below give T cell receptor beta chains drawn from one sample of a study of T cells in Graves' hyperthyroidism and ophthalmopathy. TCRdb recomputed calls from the multiplex PCR reads with MiXCR, one row per CDR3 protein. The data show 500,000 to 800,000 distinct CDR3 sequences, just under 45% seen once. Sequences were obtained from peripheral blood or thyroid tissue (not recorded which). The receptors shown here come from an adult man with Graves' disease, either hyperthyroidism or ophthalmopathy (not recorded which). Each CDR3 is given with its conserved first and last residue. A D gene is named only where the DNA matches it firmly. Rows may omit the clone size; those that give it use once, few, many or a size class.

NA,TRBV4-1,TRBJ1-1,few,CASSQTGTSNTEAFF,TGCGCCAGCAGCCAAACCGGGACATCGAACACTGAAGCTTTCTTT
NA,TRBV2,TRBJ1-2,few,CASSYTYRELDGYTF,TGTGCCAGCAGTTACACTTACAGGGAATTGGATGGCTACACCTTC
NA,TRBV5-1,TRBJ1-1,few,CASSLAGRGKTEAFF,TGCGCCAGCAGCTTGGCCGGCAGGGGAAAAACTGAAGCTTTCTTT
TRBD1,TRBV29-1,TRBJ1-2,NA,CSVGLGQGHYGYTF,TGCAGCGTTGGGTTGGGACAGGGACACTATGGCTACACCTTC
TRBD1,TRBV6-5,TRBJ2-5,NA,CASSYSVTGLETQYF,TGTGCCAGCAGTTACTCGGTGACAGGGCTAGAGACCCAGTACTTC
NA,TRBV7-6,TRBJ2-2,many,CASSPGTGELFF,TGTGCCAGCAGTCCGGGGACCGGGGAGCTGTTTTTT
TRBD2,TRBV7-2,TRBJ2-5,many,CASSQWVAGQETQYF,TGTGCCAGCAGCCAGTGGGTAGCGGGGCAAGAGACCCAGTACTTC
NA,TRBV7-9,TRBJ2-7,many,CASSSGQVLSYEQYF,TGTGCCAGCAGCTCGGGGCAGGTACTCTCCTACGAGCAGTACTTC
NA,TRBV20-1,TRBJ1-6,NA,CARRGAGYSPLHF,TGCGCCCGACGGGGGGCCGGTTATTCACCCCTCCACTTT
TRBD1,TRBV10-3,TRBJ1-1,many,CAISESNRGNTEAFF,TGTGCCATCAGTGAGTCCAACAGGGGTAACACTGAAGCTTTCTTT
NA,TRBV7-9,TRBJ1-1,few,CASSGSWQGDTEAFF,TGTGCCAGCAGCGGAAGCTGGCAGGGTGACACTGAAGCTTTCTTT
NA,TRBV20-1,TRBJ1-5,many,CSARAPGIAGRYSNQPQHF,TGCAGTGCTAGAGCCCCAGGTATCGCAGGGCGCTATAGCAATCAGCCCCAGCATTTT
TRBD1,TRBV2,TRBJ1-5,NA,CASNRGTGYEPQHF,TGTGCCAGCAATCGGGGGACAGGGTACGAGCCCCAGCATTTT
TRBD2,TRBV9,TRBJ2-7,many,CASSARAGVHEQYF,TGTGCCAGCAGCGCCAGAGCGGGGGTTCACGAGCAGTACTTC
NA,TRBV19,TRBJ1-1,NA,CASSSGTDGTEAFF,TGTGCCAGTAGCTCGGGGACGGATGGCACTGAAGCTTTCTTT
TRBD1,TRBV19,TRBJ1-5,few,CASTLDREENQPQHF,TGTGCCAGTACCTTGGACAGGGAAGAAAATCAGCCCCAGCATTTT
NA,TRBV9,TRBJ1-3,many,CASSPDYPLDF,TGTGCCAGCAGCCCGGACTACCCCTTAGATTTT
NA,TRBV10-3,TRBJ1-2,NA,CAILRDTNSNYGYTF,TGTGCCATACTGAGGGACACAAACTCTAACTATGGCTACACCTTC
TRBD1,TRBV29-1,TRBJ2-1,few,CSVERRDRYNEQFF,TGCAGCGTTGAAAGAAGGGACAGGTACAATGAGCAGTTCTTC
TRBD1,TRBV11-2,TRBJ1-5,NA,CASSSQSRDRAVNQPQHF,TGTGCCAGCAGCTCACAGTCCCGGGACAGGGCCGTCAATCAGCCCCAGCATTTT
NA,TRBV5-8,TRBJ1-1,few,CASSFWGKEAFF,TGTGCCAGCAGCTTCTGGGGAAAAGAAGCTTTCTTT
NA,TRBV7-8,TRBJ1-5,NA,CASSQGGISSNQPQHF,TGCGCCAGCAGCCAAGGAGGGATTTCTAGCAATCAGCCCCAGCATTTT
NA,TRBV12-3/TRBV12-4,TRBJ1-5,NA,CASSRRVGDGNQPQHF,TGTGCCAGCAGTCGCAGGGTAGGGGATGGCAATCAGCCCCAGCATTTT
TRBD1,TRBV7-9,TRBJ1-1,NA,CASRSGTGTEAFF,TGTGCCAGCAGATCCGGGACAGGGACTGAAGCTTTCTTT
TRBD1,TRBV2,TRBJ1-4,NA,CASTTNRGNREKLFF,TGTGCCAGCACCACAAACAGGGGAAATCGTGAAAAACTGTTTTTT
NA,TRBV20-1,TRBJ1-6,NA,CSASPGDEYNSPLHF,TGCAGTGCTAGCCCTGGGGACGAGTATAATTCACCCCTCCACTTT
NA,TRBV7-9,TRBJ1-1,many,CASSLDSNTEAFF,TGTGCCAGCAGCCTAGACTCGAACACTGAAGCTTTCTTT
TRBD1,TRBV19,TRBJ2-7,few,CASSPGTGSFEQYF,TGTGCCAGTAGCCCCGGGACAGGGAGTTTCGAGCAGTACTTC
TRBD1,TRBV9,TRBJ2-7,once,CASSVGQGVTSYEQYF,TGTGCCAGCAGCGTAGGCCAGGGGGTGACCTCCTACGAGCAGTACTTC
TRBD1,TRBV19,TRBJ1-1,NA,CASSTVGQGGEGAFF,TGTGCCAGTAGTACCGTAGGACAGGGGGGAGAAGGAGCTTTCTTT
NA,TRBV10-2,TRBJ1-2,few,CASSPGVIGGYTF,TGCGCCAGCAGTCCAGGGGTTATAGGGGGCTACACCTTC
TRBD1,TRBV24-1,TRBJ1-4,NA,CATSDYSGTGGDEKLFF,TGTGCCACCAGTGATTACTCCGGGACAGGGGGCGATGAAAAACTGTTTTTT
TRBD2,TRBV7-2,TRBJ2-2,few,CASRASGRESNTGELFF,TGTGCCAGCAGGGCTAGCGGGAGGGAATCTAACACCGGGGAGCTGTTTTTT
NA,TRBV5-1,TRBJ1-1,many,CASSSQGAGTEAFF,TGTGCCAGCAGCTCACAGGGTGCGGGCACTGAAGCTTTCTTT
NA,TRBV29-1,TRBJ1-1,many,CSVEGRDLNTEAFF,TGCAGCGTTGAAGGTCGAGATCTGAACACTGAAGCTTTCTTT
NA,TRBV7-6,TRBJ1-1,few,CASSLGAGIMNTEAFF,TGTGCCAGCAGCTTAGGGGCAGGGATCATGAACACTGAAGCTTTCTTT
TRBD2,TRBV20-1,TRBJ2-7,NA,CSASGRYEQYF,TGCAGTGCTAGCGGGAGGTACGAGCAGTACTTC
NA,TRBV6-1,TRBJ1-4,NA,CASLDTTNEKLFF,TGTGCCAGCCTGGACACAACTAATGAAAAACTGTTTTTT
NA,TRBV5-6,TRBJ1-5,few,CASSFGQGGGQPQHF,TGTGCCAGCAGCTTTGGGCAGGGTGGTGGACAGCCCCAGCATTTT
NA,TRBV7-2,TRBJ2-5,NA,CASSLSRGWPQYF,TGTGCCAGCAGCTTGTCCCGGGGCTGGCCCCAGTACTTC
NA,TRBV7-9,TRBJ1-1,NA,CASTIANEAFF,TGTGCCAGCACCATCGCAAACGAAGCTTTCTTT